What follows describes a single T cell receptor beta chain. The data belong to a study of blood T cell repertoires in COVID-19. About the research overall: Specimens from acute and convalescent COVID-19 originated in the United States, Italy and Spain. T cells, B-cell-depleted T cells, or PBMCs supplied cDNA or gDNA.

CDR1 is SGHNT, CDR2 YENEEA, per germline. The CDR3 has 15 residues. V shed 5 bases, J shed 6 bases, and the junction held 7 bases outside the gene matches. Source study methods: For nucleated cells, counts were estimated from reference gene primer amplification. Sequencing was performed with immunoSEQ multiplex PCR; in TCRdb, only in-frame clones are kept and a portion is missing. The V and J calls and clone size are taken from that table; D and trimming were inferred from the DNA. The sample has 100,000 to 150,000 clones; approximately 84% are singletons. The material sequenced was peripheral blood. The rearrangement uses TRBV11-3 and TRBJ2-2; 9 bases fit TRBD1. This receptor was identified in a woman older than 75 with acute or convalescent COVID-19. The CDR3 sequence: CASSPGQGRSGELFF. DNA of the CDR3: TGTGCCAGCAGCCCGGGACAGGGTAGATCCGGGGAGCTGTTTTTT.